One sample yielded the 9 T cell receptor beta chains listed below, sequenced in a study of T cell changes during pregnancy in multiple sclerosis. Sequencing used immunoSEQ multiplex PCR; TCRdb keeps in-frame clones, though not all of them. The sample lists under 45,000 clones, 94% seen once, with 0.35% in the top ten. Specimen: CD4+ T cells from peripheral blood mononuclear cells, collected after pregnancy. The receptor set was obtained from a female donor with multiple sclerosis, enrolled in a pregnancy study.

In DNA, the CDR3 is TGTGCCAGCAGTCTTGCGGGCCGTAAAGAGACCCAGTACTTC. Translating gives CASSLAGRKETQYF. The chain combines TRBV27 with TRBJ2-5; D might be TRBD2 (5 bases). The CDR3 is 14 residues long. Trimming removed 5 bases at V and 3 bases at J, with 13 bases between. Germline lookup yields CDR1 MNHEY and CDR2 SMNVEV (reference sequence).

The chain is built from TRBV19 and TRBJ1-4, with D hard to call. The CDR3 runs 14 residues. In germline, CDR1 is LNHDA, CDR2 SQIVND (reference sequence). V was pared by 7 bases and J by 2 bases, with 11 bases between. CDR3 in amino acids: CASTDRGTNEKLFF. Here the CDR3 DNA reads TGTGCCAGTACCGACCGGGGTACTAATGAAAAACTGTTTTTT.

A few counts support this clone. The rearrangement links TRBV7-3 to TRBJ1-1, with TRBD1 matching over 9 bases. J was trimmed by 10 bases and V by 5 bases; bases with no gene match: 5. Germline V CDR1 and CDR2: SGHTA, FQGTGA. CDR3 length: 12 amino acids. The CDR3 sequence: CASSGDRGGAFF. In DNA, the CDR3 is TGTGCCAGCAGCGGAGACAGGGGGGGAGCTTTCTTT.

The chain joins TRBV7-9 to TRBJ1-4; D may be TRBD1 (5 bases). V lost 3 bases and J lost 3, with 14 bases in between. Germline lookup yields CDR1 SEHNR and CDR2 FQNEAQ (reference sequence). The CDR3 sequence is 16 residues long. The DNA for the CDR3 is TGTGCCAGCAGCTTCCTGCGGGGCACGGCTAATGAAAAACTGTTTTTT. Its translation is CASSFLRGTANEKLFF.

V usage is TRBV6-5 and J usage is TRBJ1-1; no firm D call. V lost 2 bases to trimming and J lost 0 bases, with 4 bases between them. The CDR3 loop spans 13 amino acids. In germline, CDR1 is MNHEY, CDR2 SVGAGI. CDR3 nucleotide sequence: TGTGCCAGCAGTTACCAGGTGAACACTGAAGCTTTCTTT. Translation gives CASSYQVNTEAFF.

This sequence joins TRBV30 and TRBJ2-7; 10 positions match TRBD1. V was clipped by 4 bases and J by 4 bases; unmatched bases: 7. The CDR3 consists of 14 residues. Germline V gene sequence: CDR1 GTSNPN, CDR2 SVGIG (reference sequence). The CDR3 loop reads CAWKGTGDRYEQYF. CDR3 nucleotide sequence: TGTGCCTGGAAAGGGACAGGGGATAGATACGAGCAGTACTTC.

V is TRBV18 and J is TRBJ1-3, with TRBD1 identical over 9 bases. Per germline, CDR1 KGHSH and CDR2 LQKENI. The CDR3 extends over 16 amino acids. Germline trimming cut 6 bases from V and 2 bases from J; bases unmatched to any gene: 8. The CDR3 DNA sequence: TGTGCCAGCTCTCCGGGACAGGGTCACACTGGAAACACCATATATTTT. Amino acids: CASSPGQGHTGNTIYF.

This rearrangement joins TRBV9 to TRBJ1-1, with TRBD1 identical over 8 bases. Looked up from germline, CDR1 is SGDLS and CDR2 is YYNGEE. The CDR3 is 15 amino acids. Trimming removed 0 bases from V and 3 bases from J; junction bases left unmatched: 4. CDR3 nucleotide sequence: TGTGCCAGCAGCGTAGCCCCGGACAGGGACACTGAAGCTTTCTTT. This translates into CASSVAPDRDTEAFF.

CDR3 residues: CASSFGGRFGNTIYF. CDR3 nucleotides: TGTGCCAGCAGCTTTGGGGGCAGGTTTGGAAACACCATATATTTT. The chain joins TRBV5-4 to TRBJ1-3; TRBD1 is a possible D gene (6 bases). The length of the CDR3 is 15 residues. CDR1 is SGHNT and CDR2 is YYREEE in the germline V gene (reference sequence). Deletions cut 2 bases from V and 3 bases from J, with 12 bases between.